This T cell receptor (beta chain) was identified during a study of blood T cell repertoires in COVID-19. In the study overall: Both acute and convalescent COVID-19 samples were obtained from the United States, Italy and Spain.

Participants, roughly 18 to 90 years old, spanned fewer than 30 US areas. Cohorts were assigned according to the clinical history that participants reported. CDR1 is SGHRS, CDR2 YFSETQ, per germline. Trimming took off 3 bases at V and 5 bases at J, with 20 bases between the two ends. The CDR3 is 17 amino acids. Original processing methods: Amplified reference gene primers provided the basis for estimating nucleated cell counts. The protocol was immunoSEQ multiplex PCR, while the TCRdb copy is restricted to in-frame clones and leaves out a portion. D and trimming were read from the DNA, whereas the V and J calls and clone size are those reported in that table. Of roughly 220,000 clones detected, 80% appear once; the ten largest clones hold around 4%.

The receptor was isolated from a young man with acute COVID-19. The chain carries TRBV5-1 and TRBJ1-4; D gene unclear. Sequencing used PBMCs or T cells enriched from blood (not recorded which). CDR3 bases: TGCGCCAGCAGCTCGGCCATCGGTCTGGGAGGGAATGAAAAACTGTTTTTT. It specifies CASSSAIGLGGNEKLFF.